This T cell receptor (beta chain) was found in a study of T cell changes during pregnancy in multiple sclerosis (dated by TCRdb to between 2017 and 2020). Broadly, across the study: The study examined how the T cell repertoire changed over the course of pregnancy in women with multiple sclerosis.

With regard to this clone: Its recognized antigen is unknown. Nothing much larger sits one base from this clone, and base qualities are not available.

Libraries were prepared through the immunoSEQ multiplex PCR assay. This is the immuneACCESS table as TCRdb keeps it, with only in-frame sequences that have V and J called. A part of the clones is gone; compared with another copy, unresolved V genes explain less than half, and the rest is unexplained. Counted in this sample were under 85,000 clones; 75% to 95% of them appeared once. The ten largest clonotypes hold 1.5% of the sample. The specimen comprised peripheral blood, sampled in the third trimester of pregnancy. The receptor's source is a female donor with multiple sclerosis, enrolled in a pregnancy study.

The nucleotide sequence reads as follows: TGCGCCAGCAGCGACCAAGTTGCGGCCTACGAGCAGTACTTC. It encodes CASSDQVAAYEQYF. Recombination connected TRBV5-1 to TRBJ2-7, with the D gene not clear enough to name. The CDR3 measures 14 amino acids from cysteine to phenylalanine. Only CDR3 DNA remains: 42 bases, in frame from the first base. The V and J ends are trimmed by 4 bases and 2 bases, leaving 13 bases between them. Per the germline V gene, SGHRS is the CDR1 and YFSETQ is the CDR2.